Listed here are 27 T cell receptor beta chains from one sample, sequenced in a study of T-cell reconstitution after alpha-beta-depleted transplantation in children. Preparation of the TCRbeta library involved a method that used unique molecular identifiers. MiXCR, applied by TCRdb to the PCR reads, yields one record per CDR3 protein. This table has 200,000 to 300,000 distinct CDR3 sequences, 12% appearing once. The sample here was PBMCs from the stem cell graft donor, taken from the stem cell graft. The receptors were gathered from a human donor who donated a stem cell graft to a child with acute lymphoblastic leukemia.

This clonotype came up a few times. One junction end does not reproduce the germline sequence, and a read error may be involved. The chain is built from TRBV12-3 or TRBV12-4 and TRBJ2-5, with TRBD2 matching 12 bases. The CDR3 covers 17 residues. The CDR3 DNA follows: TGTACCAGCAGTTTAAGGTCTAGCGGGAGGGCCGTCGAGACCCAGTACTTC. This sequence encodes CTSSLRSSGRAVETQYF.

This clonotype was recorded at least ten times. The CDR3 DNA reads as TGCGCCAGCAGCGCTCCGGTCCAGGGTACGCAGTATTTT. This translates into CASSAPVQGTQYF. The chain combines TRBV5-1 with TRBJ2-3; D may be TRBD1 (5 bases). The CDR3 is 13 amino acids. Trimming removed 4 bases from V and 8 bases from J, with 14 bases in between. CDR1 is SGHRS, CDR2 YFSETQ, per germline.

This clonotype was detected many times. CDR3 loop: CSVVFYTTYEQYF. CDR3 coding DNA: TGCAGCGTTGTTTTTTACACCACCTACGAGCAGTACTTC. The rearrangement joins TRBV29-1 to TRBJ2-7; D remains unclear. Looked up from germline, CDR1 is SQVTM and CDR2 is ANQGSEA. The CDR3 spans 13 residues. The V and J ends lost 4 bases and 2 bases respectively, with 12 bases between them.

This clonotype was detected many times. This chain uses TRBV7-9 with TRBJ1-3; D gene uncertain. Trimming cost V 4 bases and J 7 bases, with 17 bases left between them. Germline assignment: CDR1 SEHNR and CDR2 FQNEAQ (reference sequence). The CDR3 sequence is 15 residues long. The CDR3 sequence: CASSSTRYSGNTIYF. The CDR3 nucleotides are TGTGCCAGCAGCTCAACCCGCTACTCCGGGAACACCATATATTTT.

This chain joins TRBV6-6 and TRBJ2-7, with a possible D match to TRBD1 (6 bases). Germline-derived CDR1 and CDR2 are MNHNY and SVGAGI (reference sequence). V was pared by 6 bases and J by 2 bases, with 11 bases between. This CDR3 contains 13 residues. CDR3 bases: TGTGCCAGCAGATTCAGGGGTCCCTACGAGCAGTACTTC. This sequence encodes CASRFRGPYEQYF.

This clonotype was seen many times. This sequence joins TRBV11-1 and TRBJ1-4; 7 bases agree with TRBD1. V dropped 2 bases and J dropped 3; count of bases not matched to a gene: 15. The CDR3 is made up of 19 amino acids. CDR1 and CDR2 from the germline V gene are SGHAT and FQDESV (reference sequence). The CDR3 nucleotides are TGTGCCAGCAGCTTAAAGCGGGACAGATACCTGGGAGCTAATGAAAAACTGTTTTTT. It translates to CASSLKRDRYLGANEKLFF. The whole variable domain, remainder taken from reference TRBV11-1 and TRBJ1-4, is EAEVAQSPRYKITEKSQAVAFWCDPISGHATLYWYRQILGQGPELLVQFQDESVVDDSQLPKDRFSAERLKGVDSTLKIQPAELGDSAMYLCASSLKRDRYLGANEKLFFGSGTQLSVL.

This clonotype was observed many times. The CDR3 sequence is CASSLVVTDTQYF. In DNA form, the CDR3 reads TGTGCCAGCAGCTTAGTTGTAACAGATACGCAGTATTTT. The chain has TRBV7-9 and TRBJ2-3, with D unclear. Per the germline V gene, CDR1 is SEHNR and CDR2 is FQNEAQ (reference sequence). CDR3 size: 13 residues. Trimming took off 1 base at V and 3 bases at J, with 5 bases between the two ends.

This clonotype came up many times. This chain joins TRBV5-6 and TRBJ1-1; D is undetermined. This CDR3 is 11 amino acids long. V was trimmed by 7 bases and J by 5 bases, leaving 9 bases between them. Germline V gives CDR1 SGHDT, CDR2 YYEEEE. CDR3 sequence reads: CASSRVTEAFF. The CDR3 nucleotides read TGTGCCAGCTCCCGCGTAACTGAAGCTTTCTTT.

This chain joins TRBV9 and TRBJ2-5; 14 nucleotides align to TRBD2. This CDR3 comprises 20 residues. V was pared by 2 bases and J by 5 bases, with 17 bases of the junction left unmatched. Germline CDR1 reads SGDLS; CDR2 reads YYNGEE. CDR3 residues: CASSVSHGTSGGIFSETQYF. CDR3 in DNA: TGTGCCAGCAGCGTCAGCCATGGGACTAGCGGGGGTATATTTTCGGAGACCCAGTACTTC.

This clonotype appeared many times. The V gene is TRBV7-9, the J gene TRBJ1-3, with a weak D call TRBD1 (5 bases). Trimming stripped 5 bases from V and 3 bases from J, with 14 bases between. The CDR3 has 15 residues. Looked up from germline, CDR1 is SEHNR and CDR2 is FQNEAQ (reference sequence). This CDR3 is CASSARTTGGNTIYF. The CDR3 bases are TGTGCCAGCAGCGCGAGGACTACAGGTGGAAACACCATATATTTT. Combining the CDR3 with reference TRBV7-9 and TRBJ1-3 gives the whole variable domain DTGVSQNPRHKITKRGQNVTFRCDPISEHNRLYWYRQTLGQGPEFLTYFQNEAQLEKSRLLSDRFSAERPKGSFSTLEIQRTEQGDSAMYLCASSARTTGGNTIYFGEGSWLTVV.

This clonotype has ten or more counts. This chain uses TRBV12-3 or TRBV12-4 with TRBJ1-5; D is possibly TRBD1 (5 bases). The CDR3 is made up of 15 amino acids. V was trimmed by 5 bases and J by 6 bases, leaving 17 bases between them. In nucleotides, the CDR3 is TGTGCCAGCAGTCCCGACGTGGGGAGGGGTCAGCCCCAGCATTTT. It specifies CASSPDVGRGQPQHF.

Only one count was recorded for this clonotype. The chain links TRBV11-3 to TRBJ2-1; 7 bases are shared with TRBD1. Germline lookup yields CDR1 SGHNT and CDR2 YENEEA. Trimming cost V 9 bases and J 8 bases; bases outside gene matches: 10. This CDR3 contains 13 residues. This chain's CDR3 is CASQGGRDDEQFF. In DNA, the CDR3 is TGTGCCAGTCAAGGGGGCAGGGATGATGAGCAGTTCTTC.

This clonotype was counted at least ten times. CDR3 nucleotides: TGTGCCAGCAGCTTAGTCCGGGGAGGAACCGGGGAGCTGTTTTTT. Its protein product is CASSLVRGGTGELFF. V usage is TRBV7-9 and J usage is TRBJ2-2; D is perhaps TRBD2 (6 bases). Trimming took off 1 base at V and 5 bases at J, with 11 bases between the two ends. The CDR3 spans 15 residues. CDR1 is SEHNR, CDR2 FQNEAQ, per germline (reference sequence).

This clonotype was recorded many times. The CDR3: CASSEARGYEQYF. CDR3 in DNA: TGTGCCAGCAGTGAAGCCAGGGGCTACGAGCAGTACTTC. The chain links TRBV2 to TRBJ2-7; weak D call: TRBD1 (6 bases). Trimming left V 0 bases short and J 3 bases short, with 6 bases between. Germline values: CDR1 SNHLY, CDR2 FYNNEI. The CDR3 spans 13 residues.

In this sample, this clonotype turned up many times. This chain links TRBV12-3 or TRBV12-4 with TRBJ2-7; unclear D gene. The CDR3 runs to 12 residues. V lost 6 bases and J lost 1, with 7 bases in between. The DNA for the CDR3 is TGTGCCAGCAGGGCCTCTTCCTACGAGCAGTACTTC. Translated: CASRASSYEQYF.

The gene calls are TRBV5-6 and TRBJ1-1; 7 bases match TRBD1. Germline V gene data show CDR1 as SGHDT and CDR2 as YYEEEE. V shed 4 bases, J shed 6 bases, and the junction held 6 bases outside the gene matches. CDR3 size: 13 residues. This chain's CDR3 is CASSDQGGSEAFF. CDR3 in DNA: TGTGCCAGCAGCGACCAGGGGGGATCTGAAGCTTTCTTT.

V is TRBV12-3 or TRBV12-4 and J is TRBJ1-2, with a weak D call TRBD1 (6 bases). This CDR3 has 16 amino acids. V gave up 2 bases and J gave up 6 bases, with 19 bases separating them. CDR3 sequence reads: CASSLLGGAGKNGYTF. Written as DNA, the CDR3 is TGTGCCAGCAGTTTATTGGGGGGCGCAGGCAAAAATGGCTACACCTTC.

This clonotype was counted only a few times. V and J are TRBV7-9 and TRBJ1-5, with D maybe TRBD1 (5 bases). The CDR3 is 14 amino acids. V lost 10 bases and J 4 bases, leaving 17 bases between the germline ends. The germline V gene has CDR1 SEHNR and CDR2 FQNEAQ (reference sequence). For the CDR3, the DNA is TGTGCCACCTCGGTGGCAGGGAGGAATCAGCCCCAGCATTTT. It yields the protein CATSVAGRNQPQHF.

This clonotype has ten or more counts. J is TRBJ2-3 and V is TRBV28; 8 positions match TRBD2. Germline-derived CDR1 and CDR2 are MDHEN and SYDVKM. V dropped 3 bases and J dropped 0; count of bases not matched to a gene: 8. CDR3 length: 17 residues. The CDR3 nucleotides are TGTGCCAGCAGTTTGTTTGCGGGAGGAGTTAGCACAGATACGCAGTATTTT. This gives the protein CASSLFAGGVSTDTQYF.

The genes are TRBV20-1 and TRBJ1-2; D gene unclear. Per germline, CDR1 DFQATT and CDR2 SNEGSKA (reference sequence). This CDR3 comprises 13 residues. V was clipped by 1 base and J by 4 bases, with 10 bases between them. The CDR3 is CSARVGRPYGYTF. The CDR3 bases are TGCAGTGCTAGAGTCGGGCGGCCCTATGGCTACACCTTC.

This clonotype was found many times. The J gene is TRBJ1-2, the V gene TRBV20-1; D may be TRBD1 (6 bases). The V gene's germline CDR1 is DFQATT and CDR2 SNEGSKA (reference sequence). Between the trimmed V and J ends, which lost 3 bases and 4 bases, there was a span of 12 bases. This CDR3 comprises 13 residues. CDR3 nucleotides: TGCAGTGCTAGGGTTGACAGGCGCTATGGCTACACCTTC. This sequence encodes CSARVDRRYGYTF.

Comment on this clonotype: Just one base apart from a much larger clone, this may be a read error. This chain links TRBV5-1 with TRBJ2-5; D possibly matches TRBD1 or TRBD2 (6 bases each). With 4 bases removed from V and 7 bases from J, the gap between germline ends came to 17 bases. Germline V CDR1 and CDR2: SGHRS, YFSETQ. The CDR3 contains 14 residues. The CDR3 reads CASSASKGGGTQYF. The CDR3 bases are TGCGCCAGCAGCGCCTCAAAGGGGGGAGGGACCCAGTACTTC. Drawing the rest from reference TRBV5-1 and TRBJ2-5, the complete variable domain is KAGVTQTPRYLIKTRGQQVTLSCSPISGHRSVSWYQQTPGQGLQFLFEYFSETQRNKGNFPGRFSGRQFSNSRSEMNVSTLELGDSALYLCASSASKGGGTQYFGPGTRLLVL.

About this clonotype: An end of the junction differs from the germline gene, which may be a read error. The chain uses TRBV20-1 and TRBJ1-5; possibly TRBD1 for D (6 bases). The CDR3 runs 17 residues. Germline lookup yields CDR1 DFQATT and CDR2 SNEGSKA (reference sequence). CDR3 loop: CCAISFSGTNSNQPQHF. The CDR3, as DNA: TGCTGTGCTATCTCTTTTTCAGGGACAAATAGCAATCAGCCCCAGCATTTT.

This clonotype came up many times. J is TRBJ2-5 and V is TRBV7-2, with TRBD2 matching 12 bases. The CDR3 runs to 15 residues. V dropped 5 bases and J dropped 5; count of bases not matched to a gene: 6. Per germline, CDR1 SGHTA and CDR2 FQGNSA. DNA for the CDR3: TGTGCCAGCAGCCCGACTAGCGGGGGTGCGGAGACCCAGTACTTC. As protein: CASSPTSGGAETQYF.

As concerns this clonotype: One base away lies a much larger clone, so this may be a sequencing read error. The DNA of the CDR3 is TGCAGTGCTAGAGACCGACTGGCAGACTACGAGCAGTACTTC. This translates into CSARDRLADYEQYF. The gene calls are TRBV20-1 and TRBJ2-7, with unresolved D. Germline CDR1 and CDR2: DFQATT and SNEGSKA (reference sequence). The CDR3 extends over 14 amino acids. Trimming took 0 bases from V and 3 from J, leaving 12 bases between them.

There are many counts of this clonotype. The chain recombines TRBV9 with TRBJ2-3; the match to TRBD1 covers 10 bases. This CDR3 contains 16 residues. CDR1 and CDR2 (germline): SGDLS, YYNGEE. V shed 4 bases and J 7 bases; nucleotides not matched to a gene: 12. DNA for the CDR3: TGTGCCAGCAGCTCGACAGGGGGCGGACAGCTAAATACGCAGTATTTT. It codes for CASSSTGGGQLNTQYF.

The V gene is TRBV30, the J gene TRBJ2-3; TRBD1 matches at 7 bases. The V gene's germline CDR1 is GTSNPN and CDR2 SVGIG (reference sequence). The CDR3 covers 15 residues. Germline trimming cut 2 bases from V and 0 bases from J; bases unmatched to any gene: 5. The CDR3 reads CAWSTGDFSTDTQYF. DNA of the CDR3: TGTGCCTGGAGTACAGGGGATTTTAGCACAGATACGCAGTATTTT.